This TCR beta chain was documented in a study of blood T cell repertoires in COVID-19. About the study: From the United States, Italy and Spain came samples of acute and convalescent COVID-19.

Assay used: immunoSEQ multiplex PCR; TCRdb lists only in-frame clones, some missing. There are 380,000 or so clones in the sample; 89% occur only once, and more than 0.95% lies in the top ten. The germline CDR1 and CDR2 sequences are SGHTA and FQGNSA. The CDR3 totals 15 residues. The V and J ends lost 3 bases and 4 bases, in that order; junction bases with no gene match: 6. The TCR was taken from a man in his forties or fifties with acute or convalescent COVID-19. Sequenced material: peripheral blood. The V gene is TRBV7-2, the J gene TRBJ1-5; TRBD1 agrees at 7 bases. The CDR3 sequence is CASSLSGGGNQPQHF. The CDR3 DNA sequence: TGTGCCAGCAGCTTGTCAGGGGGTGGTAATCAGCCCCAGCATTTT.